This TCR beta chain was retrieved from a study of spatial heterogeneity in lung cancer. Turning to the study itself: The donor group consisted of over 60 patients who had untreated, early-stage non-small cell lung cancer. General study points: Resection saw ubiquitous expanded tumor TCRs appear in blood more than follow-up did.

Specified time point: blood at routine non-recurrence follow-up after resection. This clonotype has ten or more counts. Its antigen is unidentified. This CDR3 region has 13 residues. V dropped 1 base and J dropped 3 bases, with 3 bases sitting between them. TCRdb itself ran the 5' RACE reads through MiXCR, one entry per CDR3 protein. Of approximately 16,000 distinct CDR3 sequences in the sample, 6.3% were seen once. This sequence joins TRBV12-3 or TRBV12-4 and TRBJ2-2; D is unclear. Sequencing used PBMCs, obtained at follow-up. This TCR was recovered from a male donor with early-stage non-small cell lung cancer. CDR3 sequence reads: CASSLGDTGELFF. DNA of the CDR3: TGTGCCAGCAGTTTAGGGGACACCGGGGAGCTGTTTTTT.